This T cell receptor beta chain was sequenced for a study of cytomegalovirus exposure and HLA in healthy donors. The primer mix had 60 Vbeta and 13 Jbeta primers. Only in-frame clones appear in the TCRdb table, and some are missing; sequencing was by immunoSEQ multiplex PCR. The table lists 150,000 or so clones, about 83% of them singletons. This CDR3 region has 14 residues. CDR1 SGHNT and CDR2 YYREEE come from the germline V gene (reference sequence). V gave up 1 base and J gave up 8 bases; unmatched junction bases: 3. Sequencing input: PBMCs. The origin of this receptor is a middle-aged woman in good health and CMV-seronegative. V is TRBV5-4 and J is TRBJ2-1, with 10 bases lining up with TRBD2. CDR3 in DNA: TGTGCCAGCAGCTTGACTAGCGGGGTATATGAGCAGTTCTTC. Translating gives CASSLTSGVYEQFF.